Detailed here is one TCR beta chain. As yet, its antigen is unknown. This sample is part of a study of T cell responses to AZD1222 COVID-19 vaccine. The data were produced by immunoSEQ multiplex PCR, yet TCRdb's version contains in-frame clones alone and is incomplete. This sample has about 130,000 clones, with 70% to 90% found just once. Findings and caveats of the study: After the peak T cell response, and only then, were repertoires sampled. Increased Spike-specific TCR breadth and depth were observed after two AZD1222 doses. Reportedly, close to half of spike-specific TCRs are directed against unmutated variant regions. Baseline serostatus was positive in only 5 to 7 AZD1222 recipients.

V was cut by 5 bases and J by 4 bases, with 21 bases left in between. Germline CDR1 reads MNHEY; CDR2 reads SVGEGT. The CDR3 has 16 amino acids. The specimen was peripheral blood, collected on day 0 of AZD1222 vaccination. The gene calls are TRBV6-2 or TRBV6-3 and TRBJ2-7; D unclear. The TCR comes from an adult in good health. CDR3 amino acids: CASSTRTETSFYEQYF. CDR3 sequence (DNA): TGTGCCAGCAGTACCAGGACGGAGACCTCCTTTTACGAGCAGTACTTC.